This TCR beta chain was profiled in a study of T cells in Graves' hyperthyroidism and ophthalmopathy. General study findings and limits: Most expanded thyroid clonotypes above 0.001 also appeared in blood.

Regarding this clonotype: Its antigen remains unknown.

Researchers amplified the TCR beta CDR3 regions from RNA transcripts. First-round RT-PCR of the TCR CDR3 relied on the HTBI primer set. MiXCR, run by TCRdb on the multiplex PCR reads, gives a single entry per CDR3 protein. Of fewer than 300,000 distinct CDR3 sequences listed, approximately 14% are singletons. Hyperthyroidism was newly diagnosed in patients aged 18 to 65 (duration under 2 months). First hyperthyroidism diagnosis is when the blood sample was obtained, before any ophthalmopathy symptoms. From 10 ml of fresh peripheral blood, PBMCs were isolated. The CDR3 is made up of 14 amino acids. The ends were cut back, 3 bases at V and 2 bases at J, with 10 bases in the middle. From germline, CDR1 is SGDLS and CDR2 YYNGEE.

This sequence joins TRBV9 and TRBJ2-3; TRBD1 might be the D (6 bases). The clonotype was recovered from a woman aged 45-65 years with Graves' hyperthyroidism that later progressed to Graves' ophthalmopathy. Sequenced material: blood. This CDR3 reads CASSEGQSTDTQYF. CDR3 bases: TGTGCCAGCAGCGAGGGACAATCCACAGATACGCAGTATTTT. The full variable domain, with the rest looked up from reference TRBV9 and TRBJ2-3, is DSGVTQTPKHLITATGQRVTLRCSPRSGDLSVYWYQQSLDQGLQFLIQYYNGEERAKGNILERFSAQQFPDLHSELNLSSLELGDSALYFCASSEGQSTDTQYFGPGTRLTVL.